These T cell receptor beta chains were read from a single sample in a study of OX40 agonist ivuxolimab in advanced cancers. Profiling relied on immunoSEQ multiplex PCR, and the TCRdb table lists in-frame clones only, not all of them. Of about 48,000 clones listed, around nine tenths were seen once; the top ten hold less than 60%. The sample was CD4+ or CD8+ T cells sorted from blood, taken in a trial of the OX40 agonist ivuxolimab. All receptors come from an adult with an advanced solid tumor such as melanoma, head and neck, liver or kidney cancer. The CDR3 runs from the conserved cysteine through the conserved F or W. Each record gives: clone size, D gene, V gene, CDR3 length, J gene, CDR3 protein, CDR3 DNA. The D gene is left open where the match is weak. Some rows have no size entry. The others give once, few or many, or a class for an expanded clone.

clone size: few
D gene: NA
V gene: TRBV27
CDR3 length: 16
J gene: TRBJ1-6
CDR3 protein: CASSLEQGTLMWPLHF
CDR3 DNA: TGTGCCAGCAGTTTAGAGCAGGGAACTTTAATGTGGCCCCTCCACTTT

clone size: NA
D gene: TRBD2
V gene: TRBV28
CDR3 length: 15
J gene: TRBJ2-7
CDR3 protein: CASRSGRQGTYEQYF
CDR3 DNA: TGTGCCAGCAGGAGCGGGAGGCAGGGGACCTACGAGCAGTACTTC

clone size: NA
D gene: NA
V gene: TRBV7-9
CDR3 length: 14
J gene: TRBJ2-7
CDR3 protein: CASSLAKQPYEQYF
CDR3 DNA: TGTGCCAGCAGCTTAGCAAAACAGCCCTACGAGCAGTACTTC

clone size: NA
D gene: NA
V gene: TRBV28
CDR3 length: 15
J gene: TRBJ2-1
CDR3 protein: CASSLRQELYNEQFF
CDR3 DNA: TGTGCCAGCAGTTTACGGCAGGAACTATACAATGAGCAGTTCTTC

clone size: NA
D gene: TRBD2
V gene: TRBV2
CDR3 length: 15
J gene: TRBJ2-3
CDR3 protein: CARGGTSGITDTQYF
CDR3 DNA: TGTGCCAGGGGGGGGACTAGCGGTATCACAGATACGCAGTATTTT

clone size: NA
D gene: TRBD2
V gene: TRBV7-2
CDR3 length: 15
J gene: TRBJ2-3
CDR3 protein: CASSFLAGETDTQYF
CDR3 DNA: TGTGCCAGCAGCTTTCTAGCGGGGGAGACAGATACGCAGTATTTT

clone size: NA
D gene: TRBD1
V gene: TRBV29-1
CDR3 length: 13
J gene: TRBJ2-7
CDR3 protein: CSARTGDIYEQYF
CDR3 DNA: TGCAGCGCCCGGACAGGGGATATCTACGAGCAGTACTTC

clone size: few
D gene: TRBD1
V gene: TRBV9
CDR3 length: 14
J gene: TRBJ2-2
CDR3 protein: CASNDRVDTGELFF
CDR3 DNA: TGTGCCAGCAACGACAGGGTCGACACCGGGGAGCTGTTTTTT

clone size: NA
D gene: NA
V gene: TRBV11-3
CDR3 length: 18
J gene: TRBJ2-3
CDR3 protein: CASSSDGPLEWSTDTQYF
CDR3 DNA: TGTGCCAGCAGCTCCGATGGGCCCTTGGAGTGGAGCACAGATACGCAGTATTTT

clone size: NA
D gene: NA
V gene: TRBV5-4
CDR3 length: 15
J gene: TRBJ1-4
CDR3 protein: CASSFPEGANEKLFF
CDR3 DNA: TGTGCCAGCAGCTTTCCTGAGGGCGCGAATGAAAAACTGTTTTTT

clone size: NA
D gene: NA
V gene: TRBV4-3
CDR3 length: 16
J gene: TRBJ2-1
CDR3 protein: CASSQDGFRGGNEQFF
CDR3 DNA: TGCGCCAGCAGCCAAGACGGCTTTAGGGGGGGGAATGAGCAGTTCTTC

clone size: NA
D gene: NA
V gene: TRBV5-1
CDR3 length: 12
J gene: TRBJ2-1
CDR3 protein: CASKPRDNEQFF
CDR3 DNA: TGCGCCTCAAAGCCCCGGGACAATGAGCAGTTCTTC

clone size: once
D gene: NA
V gene: TRBV7-3
CDR3 length: 13
J gene: TRBJ1-1
CDR3 protein: CASSADLNTEAFF
CDR3 DNA: TGTGCCAGCAGTGCTGACTTGAACACTGAAGCTTTCTTT

clone size: NA
D gene: NA
V gene: TRBV7-8
CDR3 length: 13
J gene: TRBJ2-3
CDR3 protein: CASSSYPTDTQYF
CDR3 DNA: TGTGCCAGCAGCTCCTACCCCACAGATACGCAGTATTTT

clone size: NA
D gene: NA
V gene: TRBV19
CDR3 length: 16
J gene: TRBJ2-2
CDR3 protein: CASSRGGGQTAGELFF
CDR3 DNA: TGTGCCAGTAGTAGGGGTGGGGGACAAACGGCCGGGGAGCTGTTTTTT

clone size: NA
D gene: NA
V gene: TRBV7-9
CDR3 length: 13
J gene: TRBJ2-7
CDR3 protein: CASSLGDNYEQYF
CDR3 DNA: TGTGCCAGCAGCTTAGGGGACAACTACGAGCAGTACTTC

clone size: NA
D gene: NA
V gene: TRBV27
CDR3 length: 16
J gene: TRBJ2-1
CDR3 protein: CASSLSAGFLHNEQFF
CDR3 DNA: TGTGCCAGCAGTTTATCGGCAGGATTCCTCCACAATGAGCAGTTCTTC

clone size: NA
D gene: TRBD1
V gene: TRBV6-1
CDR3 length: 13
J gene: TRBJ1-2
CDR3 protein: CASSVGTGYGYTF
CDR3 DNA: TGTGCCAGCAGTGTAGGGACAGGGTATGGCTACACCTTC

clone size: NA
D gene: TRBD2
V gene: TRBV29-1
CDR3 length: 14
J gene: TRBJ2-1
CDR3 protein: CSVGSGLSYNEQFF
CDR3 DNA: TGCAGCGTCGGTAGCGGGTTATCCTACAATGAGCAGTTCTTC

clone size: NA
D gene: TRBD2
V gene: TRBV29-1
CDR3 length: 12
J gene: TRBJ2-1
CDR3 protein: CSVGGGAVEQFF
CDR3 DNA: TGCAGCGTTGGCGGGGGGGCGGTTGAGCAGTTCTTC

clone size: NA
D gene: NA
V gene: TRBV4-3
CDR3 length: 15
J gene: TRBJ1-2
CDR3 protein: CASSQDWAESYGYTF
CDR3 DNA: TGCGCCAGCAGCCAAGATTGGGCGGAGAGCTATGGCTACACCTTC

clone size: few
D gene: TRBD2
V gene: TRBV7-9
CDR3 length: 16
J gene: TRBJ2-3
CDR3 protein: CASSLRRGGNTDTQYF
CDR3 DNA: TGTGCCAGCAGCTTGCGGCGGGGGGGTAACACAGATACGCAGTATTTT

clone size: NA
D gene: NA
V gene: TRBV4-1
CDR3 length: 15
J gene: TRBJ2-7
CDR3 protein: CASSQDRDSTYEQYF
CDR3 DNA: TGCGCCAGCAGCCAAGACCGGGACTCAACATACGAGCAGTACTTC

clone size: NA
D gene: NA
V gene: TRBV7-2
CDR3 length: 15
J gene: TRBJ2-1
CDR3 protein: CASSLAGGAYNEQFF
CDR3 DNA: TGTGCCAGCAGCTTAGCGGGGGGGGCATACAATGAGCAGTTCTTC

clone size: NA
D gene: TRBD1
V gene: TRBV9
CDR3 length: 17
J gene: TRBJ2-2
CDR3 protein: CASSTQAGQGADGELFF
CDR3 DNA: TGTGCCAGCAGCACCCAGGCGGGACAGGGGGCGGACGGGGAGCTGTTTTTT

clone size: NA
D gene: NA
V gene: TRBV11-2
CDR3 length: 14
J gene: TRBJ1-4
CDR3 protein: CASRMTVRNEKLFF
CDR3 DNA: TGTGCCAGCAGGATGACAGTGCGTAATGAAAAACTGTTTTTT

clone size: NA
D gene: NA
V gene: TRBV20-1
CDR3 length: 11
J gene: TRBJ1-2
CDR3 protein: CSGDGPYGYTF
CDR3 DNA: TGCAGTGGGGACGGACCGTATGGCTACACCTTC

clone size: NA
D gene: TRBD1
V gene: TRBV15
CDR3 length: 16
J gene: TRBJ2-1
CDR3 protein: CATSSTQGASYNEQFF
CDR3 DNA: TGTGCCACCAGCAGCACACAGGGGGCGTCTTACAATGAGCAGTTCTTC